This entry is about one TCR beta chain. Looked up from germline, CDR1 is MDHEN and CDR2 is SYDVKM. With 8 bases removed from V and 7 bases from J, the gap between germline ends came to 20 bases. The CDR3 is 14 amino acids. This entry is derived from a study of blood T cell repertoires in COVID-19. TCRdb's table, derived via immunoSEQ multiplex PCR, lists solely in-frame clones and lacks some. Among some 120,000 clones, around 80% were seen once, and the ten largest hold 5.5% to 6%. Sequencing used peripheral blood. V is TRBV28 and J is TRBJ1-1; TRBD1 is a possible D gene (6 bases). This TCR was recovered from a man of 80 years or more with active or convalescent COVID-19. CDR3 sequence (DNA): TGTGCCAGCCTACCCCAAGGGGGACTAGGTGAAGCTTTCTTT. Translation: CASLPQGGLGEAFF.